This entry concerns a single T cell receptor (beta chain). Which antigen it targets is not known. The input lacks base qualities; no much larger clone sits a single base away. The immunoSEQ Assay, a bias-controlled multiplex PCR, was used to amplify TCRbeta CDR3 regions from genomic DNA. The original methods were these. The number of nucleated cells in each sample was estimated from the amplification of reference gene primers within the assay. To quantify the absolute abundance of each unique TCRbeta CDR3 rearrangement, sequence reads were collapsed and filtered. For each sample, productive Simpson clonality was calculated by taking the square root of Simpson's diversity index across productive rearrangements. In TCRdb, the immuneACCESS table is reduced to in-frame sequences with V and J assigned. These tables do not hold every clone; where another copy was compared, an unresolved V gene accounts for under half, and the others remain unexplained. The DNA gave D and trimming, while V, J and clone size come from that table. A total of some 97,000 clones appear in this sample, 70% to 90% of them only once. 10% to 15% of the sample comes from the top ten.

The collaborating institutions used their own protocols to collect whole blood in K2EDTA tubes. For TCRbeta analysis, collaborators shipped samples in one of three forms: frozen whole blood, isolated PBMCs, or DNA extracted from either of those sample types. This sample is part of a study of blood T cell repertoires in COVID-19 (TCRdb year 2020). Looking at the study overall: Collaborator samples came from the United States, Italy and Spain and covered acute and convalescent phases of COVID-19. The material from the prospective study consisted of cDNA or gDNA derived from T cells, B-cell-depleted T cells, or PBMCs. Subjects who had been exposed to COVID-19, were actively infected with it, or had recovered from it provided the deeply sampled blood TCRbeta repertoires that made up the dataset. A freely available public database, intended as a resource for researchers studying the immune response to SARS-CoV-2, is where the repertoires were released. Samples came from the ongoing ImmuneRACE study (first 160 participants) plus 1,254 subjects from 6 global collaborators. Nearly every sample came with metadata listing a de-identified subject ID, COVID-19 status, age in years and sex. Where available, HLA class I and class II types were taken from metadata supplied by the sample provider and were not determined by assay-based typing. Study-wide findings and limitations: Clinical and demographic metadata were provided uncurated, with the amount varying by source and participant.

Per the germline V gene, LGHNA is the CDR1 and YNFKEQ is the CDR2. The CDR3 runs 16 amino acids, cysteine and phenylalanine included. The only DNA kept is the CDR3, 48 bases in frame from the first base. Ends trimmed: V by 5 bases, J by 0 bases; bases unmatched to a gene: 8. Rearrangement joined TRBV4-2 to TRBJ1-2, with 8 bases in between that match TRBD1. The clonotype comes from a man aged 50 or older with active or convalescent COVID-19. Source material: peripheral blood. The bases are TGTGCCAGCAGCAAGCCAGGACAGGGAGCTAACTATGGCTACACCTTC. Its amino acids are CASSKPGQGANYGYTF.